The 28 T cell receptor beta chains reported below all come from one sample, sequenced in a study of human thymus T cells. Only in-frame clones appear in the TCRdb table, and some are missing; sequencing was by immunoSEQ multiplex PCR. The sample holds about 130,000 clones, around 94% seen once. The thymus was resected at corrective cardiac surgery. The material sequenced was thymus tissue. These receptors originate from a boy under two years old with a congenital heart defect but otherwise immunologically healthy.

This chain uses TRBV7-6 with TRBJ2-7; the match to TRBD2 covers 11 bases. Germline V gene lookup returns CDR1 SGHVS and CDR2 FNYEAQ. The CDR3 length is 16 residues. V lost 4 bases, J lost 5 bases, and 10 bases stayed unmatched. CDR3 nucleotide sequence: TGTGCCAGCAGCTCGCGAAGACTAGCGGGGCGCCACGAGCAGTACTTC. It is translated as CASSSRRLAGRHEQYF.

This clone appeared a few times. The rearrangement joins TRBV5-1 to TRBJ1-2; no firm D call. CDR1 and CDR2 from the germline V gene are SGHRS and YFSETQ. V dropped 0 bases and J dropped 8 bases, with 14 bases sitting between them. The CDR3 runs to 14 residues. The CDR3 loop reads CASSLVAGYGGYTF. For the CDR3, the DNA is TGCGCCAGCAGCTTGGTTGCGGGCTATGGAGGCTACACCTTC.

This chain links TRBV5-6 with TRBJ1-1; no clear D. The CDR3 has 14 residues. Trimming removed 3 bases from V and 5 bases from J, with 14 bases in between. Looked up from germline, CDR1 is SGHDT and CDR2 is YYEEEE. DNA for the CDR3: TGTGCCAGCAGCTCCCATCGGCGAGGGACTGAAGCTTTCTTT. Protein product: CASSSHRRGTEAFF.

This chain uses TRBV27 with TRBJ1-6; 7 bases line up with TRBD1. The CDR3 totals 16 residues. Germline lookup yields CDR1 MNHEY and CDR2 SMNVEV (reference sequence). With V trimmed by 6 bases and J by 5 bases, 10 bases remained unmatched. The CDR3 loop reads CASREQGKSNNSPLHF. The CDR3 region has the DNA TGTGCCAGCAGGGAACAGGGGAAGAGTAATAATTCACCCCTCCACTTT.

CDR3 in DNA: TGCGCCAGCAGCGGGGGAGGATTTATGAACACTGAAGCTTTCTTT. This codes for CASSGGGFMNTEAFF. The chain recombines TRBV5-1 with TRBJ1-1; possibly TRBD1 for D (5 bases). Trimming took off 4 bases at V and 0 bases at J, with 13 bases between the two ends. There are 15 residues in the CDR3. Per the germline V gene, CDR1 is SGHRS and CDR2 is YFSETQ.

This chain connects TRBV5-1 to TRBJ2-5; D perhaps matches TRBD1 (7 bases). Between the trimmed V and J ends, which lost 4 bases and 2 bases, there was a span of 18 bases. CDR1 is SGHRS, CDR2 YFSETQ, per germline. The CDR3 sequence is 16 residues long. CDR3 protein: CASSAHPPGGQETQYF. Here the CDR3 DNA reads TGCGCCAGCAGCGCCCATCCCCCAGGGGGGCAAGAGACCCAGTACTTC.

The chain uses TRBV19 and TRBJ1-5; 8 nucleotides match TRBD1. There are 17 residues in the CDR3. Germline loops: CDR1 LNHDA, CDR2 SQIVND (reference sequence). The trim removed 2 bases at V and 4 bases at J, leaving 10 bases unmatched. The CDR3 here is CASSISTLYRGNQPQHF. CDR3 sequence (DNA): TGTGCCAGTAGTATATCCACCCTGTACAGGGGGAATCAGCCCCAGCATTTT.

The CDR3 DNA is TGTGCCAGCAGCCCACCCAGGACTAGCGGGGCGGACACAGATACGCAGTATTTT. Translated: CASSPPRTSGADTDTQYF. This sequence joins TRBV9 and TRBJ2-3, with 12 bases that match TRBD2. Germline V gene lookup returns CDR1 SGDLS and CDR2 YYNGEE. The CDR3 covers 18 residues. V trimming: 4 bases; J trimming: 2 bases; junction bases outside the gene matches: 11.

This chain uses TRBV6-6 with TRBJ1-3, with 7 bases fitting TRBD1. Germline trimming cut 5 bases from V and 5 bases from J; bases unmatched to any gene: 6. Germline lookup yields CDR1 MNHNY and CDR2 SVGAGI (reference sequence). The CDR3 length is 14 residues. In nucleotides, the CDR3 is TGTGCCAGCAGTGAGGGCAGGGGGAGAAACACCATATATTTT. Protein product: CASSEGRGRNTIYF.

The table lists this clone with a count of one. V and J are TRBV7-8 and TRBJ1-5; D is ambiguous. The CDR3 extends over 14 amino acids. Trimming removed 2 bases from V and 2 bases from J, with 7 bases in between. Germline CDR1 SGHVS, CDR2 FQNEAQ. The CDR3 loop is CASSLLEGNQPQHF. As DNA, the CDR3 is TGTGCCAGCAGCTTACTAGAAGGCAATCAGCCCCAGCATTTT.

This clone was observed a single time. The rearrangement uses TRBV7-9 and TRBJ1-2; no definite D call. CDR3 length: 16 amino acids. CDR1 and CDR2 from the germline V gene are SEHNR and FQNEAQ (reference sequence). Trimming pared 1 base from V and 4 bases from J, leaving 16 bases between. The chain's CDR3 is CASSLVPSKKGYGYTF. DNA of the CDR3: TGTGCCAGCAGCTTAGTCCCCTCTAAGAAGGGCTATGGCTACACCTTC.

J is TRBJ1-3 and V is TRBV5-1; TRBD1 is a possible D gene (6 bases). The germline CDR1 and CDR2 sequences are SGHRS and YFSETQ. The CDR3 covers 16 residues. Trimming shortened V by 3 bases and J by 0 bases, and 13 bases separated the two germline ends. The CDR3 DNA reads TGCGCCAGCAGCTCCGGGACAACGAGCTCTGGAAACACCATATATTTT. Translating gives CASSSGTTSSGNTIYF.

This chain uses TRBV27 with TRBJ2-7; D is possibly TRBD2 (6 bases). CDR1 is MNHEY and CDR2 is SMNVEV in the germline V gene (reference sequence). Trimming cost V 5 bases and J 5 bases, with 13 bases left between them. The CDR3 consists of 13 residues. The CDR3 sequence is CASSHQTSDEQYF. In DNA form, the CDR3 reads TGTGCCAGCAGTCACCAGACTAGTGACGAGCAGTACTTC.

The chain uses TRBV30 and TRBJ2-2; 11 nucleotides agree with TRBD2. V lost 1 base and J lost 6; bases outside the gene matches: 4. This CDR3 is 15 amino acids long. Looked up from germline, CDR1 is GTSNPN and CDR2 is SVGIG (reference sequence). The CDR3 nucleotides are TGTGCCTGGAGTGGACTAGCGGGGTCTCCCGGGGAGCTGTTTTTT. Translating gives CAWSGLAGSPGELFF.

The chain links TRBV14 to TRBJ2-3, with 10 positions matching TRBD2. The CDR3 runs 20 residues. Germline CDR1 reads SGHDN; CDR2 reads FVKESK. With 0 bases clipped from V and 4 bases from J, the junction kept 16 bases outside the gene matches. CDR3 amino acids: CASSQERRASGGLLPDTQYF. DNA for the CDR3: TGTGCCAGCAGCCAAGAGCGGAGGGCTAGCGGGGGCCTCCTCCCAGATACGCAGTATTTT.

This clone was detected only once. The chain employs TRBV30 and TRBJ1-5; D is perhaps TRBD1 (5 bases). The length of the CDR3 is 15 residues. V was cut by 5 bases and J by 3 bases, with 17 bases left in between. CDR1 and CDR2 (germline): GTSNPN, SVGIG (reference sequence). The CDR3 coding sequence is TGTGCCTGGGGAACGGGAGGGGCTCCCAATCAGCCCCAGCATTTT. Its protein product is CAWGTGGAPNQPQHF. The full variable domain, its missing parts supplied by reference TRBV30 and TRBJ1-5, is SQTIHQWPATLVQPVGSPLSLECTVEGTSNPNLYWYRQAAGRGLQLLFYSVGIGQISSEVPQNLSASRPQDRQFILSSKKLLLSDSGFYLCAWGTGGAPNQPQHFGDGTRLSIL.

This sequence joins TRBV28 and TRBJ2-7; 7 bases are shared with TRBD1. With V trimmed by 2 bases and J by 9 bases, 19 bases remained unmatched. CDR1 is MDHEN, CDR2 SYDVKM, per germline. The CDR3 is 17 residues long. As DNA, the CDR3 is TGTGCCAGCAGTTTAGAATTAAGTAGAGAGGGGGCTACGCTGCAGTACTTC. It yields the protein CASSLELSREGATLQYF.

For the CDR3, the DNA is TGTGCCAGCAGCCAAGATTGGGCAGGGGTGACTGAAGCTTTCTTT. Its protein is CASSQDWAGVTEAFF. The chain employs TRBV4-2 and TRBJ1-1, with D perhaps matching TRBD1 (6 bases). Deletions cut 0 bases from V and 5 bases from J, with 13 bases between. This CDR3 is built from 15 residues. Germline values: CDR1 LGHNA, CDR2 YNFKEQ.

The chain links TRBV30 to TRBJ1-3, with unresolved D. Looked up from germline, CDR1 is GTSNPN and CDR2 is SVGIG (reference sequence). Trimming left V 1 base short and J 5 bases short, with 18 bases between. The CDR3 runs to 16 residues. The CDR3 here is CAWSGRASRTRNTIYF. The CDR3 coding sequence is TGTGCCTGGAGTGGCCGGGCCTCCCGGACTAGAAACACCATATATTTT.

The CDR3 DNA follows: TGTGCCAGCAGGACAGGGGACAAACTGTTTTTT. Translating gives CASRTGDKLFF. V is TRBV11-2 and J is TRBJ1-4, with 8 bases identical to TRBD1. Trimming removed 6 bases from V and 11 bases from J; junction bases left unmatched: 2. The CDR3 is 11 residues long. Germline CDR1 is SGHAT and CDR2 is FQNNGV.

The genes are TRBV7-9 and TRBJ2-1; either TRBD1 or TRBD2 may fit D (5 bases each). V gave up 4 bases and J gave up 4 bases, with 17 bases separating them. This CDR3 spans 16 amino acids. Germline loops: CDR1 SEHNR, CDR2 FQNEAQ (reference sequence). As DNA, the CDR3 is TGTGCCAGCAGCTCCAACCGGGACCTAAGATACAATGAGCAGTTCTTC. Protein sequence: CASSSNRDLRYNEQFF.

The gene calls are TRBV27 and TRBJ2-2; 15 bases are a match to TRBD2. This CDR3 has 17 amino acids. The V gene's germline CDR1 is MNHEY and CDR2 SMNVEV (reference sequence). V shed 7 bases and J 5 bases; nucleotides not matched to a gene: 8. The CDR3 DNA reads TGTGCCAGCACCCCAGGGACTAGCGGGGGGTTAACCGGGGAGCTGTTTTTT. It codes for CASTPGTSGGLTGELFF.

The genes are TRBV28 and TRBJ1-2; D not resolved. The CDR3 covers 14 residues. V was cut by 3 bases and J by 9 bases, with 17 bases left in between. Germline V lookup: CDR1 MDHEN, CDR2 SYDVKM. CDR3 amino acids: CASSLRTRGTSYTF. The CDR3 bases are TGTGCCAGCAGTTTGCGGACCCGCGGCACTAGCTACACCTTC.

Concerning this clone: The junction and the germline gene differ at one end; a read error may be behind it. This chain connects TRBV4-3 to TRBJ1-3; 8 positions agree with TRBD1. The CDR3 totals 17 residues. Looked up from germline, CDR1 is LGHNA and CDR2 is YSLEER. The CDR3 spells CASSQRGKDRDGDTIYF. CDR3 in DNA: TGCGCCAGCAGCCAAAGGGGAAAGGACAGGGATGGAGACACCATATATTTT.

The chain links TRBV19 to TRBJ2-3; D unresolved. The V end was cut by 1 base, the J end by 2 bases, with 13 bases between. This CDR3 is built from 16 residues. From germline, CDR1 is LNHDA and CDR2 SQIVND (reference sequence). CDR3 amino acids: CASSIGPGPNTDTQYF. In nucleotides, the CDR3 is TGTGCCAGTAGTATAGGCCCAGGACCGAACACAGATACGCAGTATTTT.

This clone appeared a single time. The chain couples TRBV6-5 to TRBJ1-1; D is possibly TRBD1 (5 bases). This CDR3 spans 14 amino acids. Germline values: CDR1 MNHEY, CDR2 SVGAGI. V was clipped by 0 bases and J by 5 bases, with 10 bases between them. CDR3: CASSYSRGVTEAFF. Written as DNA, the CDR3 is TGTGCCAGCAGTTACTCGCGAGGGGTTACTGAAGCTTTCTTT.

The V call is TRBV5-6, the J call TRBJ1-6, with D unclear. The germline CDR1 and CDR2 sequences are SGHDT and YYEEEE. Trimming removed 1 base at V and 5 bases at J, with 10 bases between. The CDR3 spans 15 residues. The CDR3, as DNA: TGTGCCAGCAGCTTGAGTGTAAGGGATAATTCACCCCTCCACTTT. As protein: CASSLSVRDNSPLHF.

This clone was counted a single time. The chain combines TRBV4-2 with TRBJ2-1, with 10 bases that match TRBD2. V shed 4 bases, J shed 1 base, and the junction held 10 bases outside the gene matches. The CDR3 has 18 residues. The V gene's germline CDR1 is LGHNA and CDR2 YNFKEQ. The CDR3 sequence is CASSPASGGELSYNEQFF. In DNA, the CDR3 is TGTGCCAGCAGCCCCGCTAGCGGGGGAGAGTTATCCTACAATGAGCAGTTCTTC.